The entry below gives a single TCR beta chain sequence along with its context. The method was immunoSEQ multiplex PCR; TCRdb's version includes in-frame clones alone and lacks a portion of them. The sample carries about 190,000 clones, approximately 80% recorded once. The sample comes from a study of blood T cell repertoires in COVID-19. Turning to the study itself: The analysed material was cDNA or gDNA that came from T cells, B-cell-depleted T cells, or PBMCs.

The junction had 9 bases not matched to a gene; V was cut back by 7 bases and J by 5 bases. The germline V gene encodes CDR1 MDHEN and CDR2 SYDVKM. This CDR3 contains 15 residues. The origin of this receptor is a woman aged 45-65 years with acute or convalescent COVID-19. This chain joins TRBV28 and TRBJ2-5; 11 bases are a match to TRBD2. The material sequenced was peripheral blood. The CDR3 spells CASTLAGGPYETQYF. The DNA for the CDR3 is TGTGCCAGCACCTTAGCGGGAGGGCCTTATGAGACCCAGTACTTC.